Listed below are T cell receptor beta chains from one sample, sequenced in a study of early T cells in non-severe SARS-CoV-2 infection. Each CDR3 protein gets one entry after TCRdb re-called the 5' RACE reads with MiXCR. The data contain roughly 51,000 distinct CDR3 sequences, roughly 6.5% of them singletons. Specimen: whole blood, collected at baseline. These receptors originate from an adult who was a healthcare worker with PCR-confirmed SARS-CoV-2 infection or an uninfected control (not recorded which). Each CDR3 is given with its conserved first and last residue. Fields, in order: D gene, clone size, V gene, J gene, CDR3 protein, CDR3 DNA. The D gene is left open where the match is weak. Clone size, where shown, is once, few, many, or a class for clones that have expanded.

d_call: TRBD1
clone_size: few
v_call: TRBV10-3
j_call: TRBJ1-6
cdr3_aa: CAISEGQGNYNSPLHF
cdr3_nt: TGTGCCATCAGTGAGGGACAGGGGAATTATAATTCACCCCTCCACTTT

d_call: -
clone_size: -
v_call: TRBV12-3/TRBV12-4
j_call: TRBJ1-2
cdr3_aa: CASSLRTDYGYTF
cdr3_nt: TGTGCCAGCAGCCTACGGACGGACTATGGCTACACCTTC

d_call: -
clone_size: few
v_call: TRBV3-1
j_call: TRBJ2-2
cdr3_aa: CASSQVSGELFF
cdr3_nt: TGTGCCAGCAGCCAAGTTAGCGGGGAGCTGTTTTTT

d_call: -
clone_size: many
v_call: TRBV30
j_call: TRBJ1-1
cdr3_aa: CAWTPKQGFMNTEAFF
cdr3_nt: TGTGCCTGGACCCCCAAGCAGGGATTTATGAACACTGAAGCTTTCTTT

d_call: -
clone_size: many
v_call: TRBV12-3/TRBV12-4
j_call: TRBJ1-2
cdr3_aa: CASSLALPGYTF
cdr3_nt: TGTGCCAGCAGTCTTGCTCTACCTGGCTACACCTTC

d_call: -
clone_size: -
v_call: TRBV6-2/TRBV6-3
j_call: TRBJ1-5
cdr3_aa: CASTDPRGGLSNQPQHF
cdr3_nt: TGTGCCAGCACCGACCCGAGGGGGGGCTTGAGCAATCAGCCCCAGCATTTT

d_call: -
clone_size: many
v_call: TRBV6-2/TRBV6-3
j_call: TRBJ1-5
cdr3_aa: CASRTTGKGNQPQHF
cdr3_nt: TGTGCCAGCAGAACCACGGGGAAGGGCAATCAGCCCCAGCATTTT

d_call: -
clone_size: few
v_call: TRBV5-5
j_call: TRBJ1-2
cdr3_aa: CASTRDGYYGYTF
cdr3_nt: TGTGCCAGCACCAGGGACGGATACTATGGCTACACCTTC

d_call: TRBD1
clone_size: few
v_call: TRBV7-8
j_call: TRBJ2-7
cdr3_aa: CASSIRDSEQYF
cdr3_nt: TGTGCCAGCAGCATTCGGGACAGCGAGCAGTACTTC

d_call: -
clone_size: few
v_call: TRBV30
j_call: TRBJ1-6
cdr3_aa: CAWSSGVSYNSPLHF
cdr3_nt: TGTGCCTGGAGTAGCGGAGTATCCTATAATTCACCCCTCCACTTT

d_call: -
clone_size: many
v_call: TRBV5-1
j_call: TRBJ1-5
cdr3_aa: CASSVGDRGNQPQHF
cdr3_nt: TGCGCCAGCAGCGTGGGCGATCGGGGCAATCAGCCCCAGCATTTT

d_call: -
clone_size: many
v_call: TRBV7-9
j_call: TRBJ1-5
cdr3_aa: CASSLSWEEGNQPQHF
cdr3_nt: TGTGCCAGCAGCTTATCCTGGGAGGAGGGCAATCAGCCCCAGCATTTT

d_call: TRBD2
clone_size: many
v_call: TRBV10-3
j_call: TRBJ2-1
cdr3_aa: CAISLAGSDNEQFF
cdr3_nt: TGTGCCATCAGCCTAGCGGGGTCCGACAATGAGCAGTTCTTC

d_call: -
clone_size: few
v_call: TRBV11-3
j_call: TRBJ2-7
cdr3_aa: CASSLAGSLEQYF
cdr3_nt: TGTGCCAGCAGCTTAGCCGGTTCTCTCGAGCAGTACTTC

d_call: TRBD1
clone_size: many
v_call: TRBV9
j_call: TRBJ1-1
cdr3_aa: CASGRTGNTEAFF
cdr3_nt: TGTGCCAGCGGTAGGACAGGGAACACTGAAGCTTTCTTT

d_call: TRBD1
clone_size: many
v_call: TRBV19
j_call: TRBJ1-5
cdr3_aa: CASSLRDRGRRNQPQHF
cdr3_nt: TGTGCCAGTAGCCTCCGGGACAGGGGAAGGAGAAATCAGCCCCAGCATTTT

d_call: TRBD2
clone_size: many
v_call: TRBV20-1
j_call: TRBJ2-7
cdr3_aa: CSAASSSGGVSYEQYF
cdr3_nt: TGCAGTGCTGCCTCCTCTAGCGGGGGGGTTTCCTACGAGCAGTACTTC

d_call: TRBD1
clone_size: few
v_call: TRBV10-3
j_call: TRBJ2-1
cdr3_aa: CAISGRTGNEQFF
cdr3_nt: TGTGCCATCAGTGGGCGGACAGGGAATGAGCAGTTCTTC

d_call: -
clone_size: -
v_call: TRBV6-2/TRBV6-3
j_call: TRBJ1-1
cdr3_aa: CASSYRGRTNTEAFF
cdr3_nt: TGTGCCAGCAGTTACAGGGGCAGAACGAACACTGAAGCTTTCTTT

d_call: -
clone_size: few
v_call: TRBV7-2
j_call: TRBJ2-6
cdr3_aa: CASSLGVPGGSGANVLTF
cdr3_nt: TGTGCCAGCAGCTTAGGTGTTCCCGGGGGATCTGGGGCCAACGTCCTGACTTTC

d_call: -
clone_size: many
v_call: TRBV19
j_call: TRBJ2-7
cdr3_aa: CASSIARDIRLYEQYF
cdr3_nt: TGTGCCAGTAGTATAGCCCGGGACATTCGCCTTTACGAGCAGTACTTC

d_call: TRBD1
clone_size: few
v_call: TRBV6-5
j_call: TRBJ2-7
cdr3_aa: CASSYGQVGTYEQYF
cdr3_nt: TGTGCCAGCAGTTACGGACAGGTTGGGACCTACGAGCAGTACTTC

d_call: -
clone_size: -
v_call: TRBV7-2
j_call: TRBJ2-7
cdr3_aa: CASSSGLSGYEQYF
cdr3_nt: TGTGCCAGCAGCTCAGGACTTAGCGGCTACGAGCAGTACTTC

d_call: -
clone_size: few
v_call: TRBV6-6
j_call: TRBJ1-5
cdr3_aa: CASTLTGHSNQPQHF
cdr3_nt: TGTGCCAGCACCCTAACAGGGCATAGCAATCAGCCCCAGCATTTT